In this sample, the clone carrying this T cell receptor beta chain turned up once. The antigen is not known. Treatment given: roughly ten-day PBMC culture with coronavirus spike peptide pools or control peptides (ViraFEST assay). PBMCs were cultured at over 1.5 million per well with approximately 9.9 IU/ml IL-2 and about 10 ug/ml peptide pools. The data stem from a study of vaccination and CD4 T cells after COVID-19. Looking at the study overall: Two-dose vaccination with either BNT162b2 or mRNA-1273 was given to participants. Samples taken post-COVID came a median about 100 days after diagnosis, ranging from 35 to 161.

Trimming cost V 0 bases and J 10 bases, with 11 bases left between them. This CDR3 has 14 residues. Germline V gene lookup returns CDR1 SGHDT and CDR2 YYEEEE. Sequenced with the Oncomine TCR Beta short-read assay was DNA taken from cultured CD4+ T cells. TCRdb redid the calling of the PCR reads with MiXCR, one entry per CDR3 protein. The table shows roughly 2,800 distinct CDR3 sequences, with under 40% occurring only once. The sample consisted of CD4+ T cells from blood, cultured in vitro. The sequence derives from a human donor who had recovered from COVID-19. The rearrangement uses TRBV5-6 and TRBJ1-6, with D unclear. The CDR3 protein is CASSLAEMGSPLHF. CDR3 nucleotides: TGTGCCAGCAGCTTGGCTGAGATGGGATCACCCCTCCACTTT.